This TCR beta chain originates from a study of cytomegalovirus exposure and HLA in healthy donors. The table came from immunoSEQ multiplex PCR; TCRdb's copy has only in-frame clones and leaves some out. The data contain under 50,000 clones, approximately 95% of them seen just once; the ten biggest clones take up roughly 7.1%. V was pared by 3 bases and J by 3 bases, with 13 bases between. CDR1 is SGHTA and CDR2 is FQGNSA in the germline V gene. The length of the CDR3 is 15 residues. Comment on this clone: Its antigen is not identified. This specimen includes other DNA sequences encoding the same CDR3.

General study findings and limits: Under in vitro conditions, three CMV-associated chains were confirmed as specific for CMV antigens.

Sequences were obtained from PBMCs. The rearrangement uses TRBV7-2 and TRBJ2-3; D possibly corresponds to TRBD2 (6 bases). The TCR originated in a woman between 18 and 30 years old in good health and CMV-seropositive. In nucleotides, the CDR3 is TGTGCCAGCAGCTTGGGAGCGGGTGGGACAGATACGCAGTATTTT. Translated, it gives CASSLGAGGTDTQYF. The variable domain in full, completed from reference TRBV7-2 and TRBJ2-3, reads GAGVSQSPSNKVTEKGKDVELRCDPISGHTALYWYRQSLGQGLEFLIYFQGNSAPDKSGLPSDRFSAERTGGSVSTLTIQRTQQEDSAVYLCASSLGAGGTDTQYFGPGTRLTVL.